This record covers a single T cell receptor (beta chain). This clonotype was seen repeatedly, ten times or more. Its target antigen remains unknown. No per-base quality is available; no much larger clone lies one base away. Data came from an Illumina HiSeq 2500. TCR beta libraries were prepared by quantitative 5'-RACE with molecular barcodes. On the study's bioinformatics: A new computational method, built on a probabilistic model of VDJ rearrangement, was used to identify disease-linked TCR variants. TCRdb itself trimmed the public reads at Q25 with fastp, ran MiXCR and retained productive beta chains. Entries are consolidated by CDR3 protein sequence, retaining the most common genes and DNA. These V and J calls derive from TCRdb rather than the authors' analysis. Counted in this sample were around 890,000 distinct CDR3 sequences; 10% to 15% of them appeared once. Approximately 0.46% of the sample belongs to the ten largest clones.

The data originate from a study of CD8 T cells in ankylosing spondylitis (dated by TCRdb to 2015 to 2018). For context, the study as a whole: The study set out to find disease-linked TCR variants by profiling T cell receptor beta repertoires in ankylosing spondylitis patients and healthy donors. In total, the full study cohort was made up of 100 to 140 healthy donors and more than 20 ankylosing spondylitis patients. Peripheral blood was sampled, and synovial fluid was also collected from ankylosing spondylitis patients. The paper as a whole reports these results and caveats: According to the report, matched synovial fluid samples from ankylosing spondylitis patients were significantly enriched for the disease-linked clones. The disease-linked clones showed a CD8+ phenotype and occurred at relatively low frequencies in peripheral blood. Some motif variants were previously reported in synovial fluid and blood of reactive arthritis patients, suggesting common disease-initiation mechanisms. A TCR beta motif of 7 or 8 highly homologous amino acid variants appeared characteristic of blood from ankylosing spondylitis patients.

The CDR3 sequence holds 11 residues, the cysteine and phenylalanine included. Only the CDR3 DNA is retained, 33 bases long and in frame from the first base. CDR1 DFQATT and CDR2 SNEGSKA are derived from the germline V gene (reference sequence). Trimming removed 3 bases from V and 8 bases from J, leaving 10 bases between the germline ends. The chain uses TRBV20-1 and TRBJ1-2; the D gene remains uncertain. The sequenced sample was blood, either unsorted or a sorted T cell fraction (not recorded which). The sequence derives from a male donor with ankylosing spondylitis. The CDR3 has the sequence CSASPIDGYTF. The base sequence is TGCAGTGCTAGTCCCATAGACGGCTACACCTTC.